This paragraph reports one T cell receptor beta chain. The sample belongs to a study of T cell clones after liver transplantation. Study summary: A pre-transplant mixed lymphocyte reaction with TCRbeta sequencing defined graft-donor-reactive clones followed in post-transplant blood.

Here immunoSEQ multiplex PCR was the method, and the copy in TCRdb shows in-frame clones only, minus some. The sample comprises tens of thousands of clones, about 92% of which are singletons, and over 0.9% rests with the top ten. V lost 5 bases and J 8 bases, leaving 9 bases between the germline ends. The CDR3 loop spans 12 amino acids. Germline loops: CDR1 SGHTA, CDR2 FQGNSA. The chain couples TRBV7-2 to TRBJ1-4, with D perhaps TRBD1 (6 bases). This receptor was identified in a human patient who received a liver transplant. Some T cells may be transferred from the graft donor. The sample in question was CD4+ T cells from blood, obtained about 27 months after liver transplant. As DNA, the CDR3 is TGTGCCAGCAGCCGGGACACCGAAAAACTGTTTTTT. As protein: CASSRDTEKLFF.